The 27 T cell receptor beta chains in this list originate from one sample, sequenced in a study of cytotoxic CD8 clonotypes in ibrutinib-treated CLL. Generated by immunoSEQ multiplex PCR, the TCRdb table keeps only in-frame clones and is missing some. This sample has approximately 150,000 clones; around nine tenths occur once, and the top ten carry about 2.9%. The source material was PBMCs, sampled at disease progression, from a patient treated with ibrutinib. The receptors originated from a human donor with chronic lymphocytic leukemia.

The CDR3 DNA reads as TGTGCCAGCAGTTACGAAGAGCGGGTGAGGCAAGAGACCCAGTACTTC. Translated: CASSYEERVRQETQYF. The chain has TRBV6-5 and TRBJ2-5; possibly TRBD2 for D (6 bases). The CDR3 is 16 amino acids. Trimming took off 2 bases at V and 2 bases at J, with 15 bases between the two ends. CDR1 MNHEY and CDR2 SVGAGI come from the germline V gene.

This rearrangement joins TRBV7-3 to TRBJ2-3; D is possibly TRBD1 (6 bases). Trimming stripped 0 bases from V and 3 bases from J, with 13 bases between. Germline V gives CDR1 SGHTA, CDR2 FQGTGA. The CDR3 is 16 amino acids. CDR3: CASSLTYGRGTDTQYF. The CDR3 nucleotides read TGTGCCAGCAGCTTAACGTATGGCAGGGGAACAGATACGCAGTATTTT. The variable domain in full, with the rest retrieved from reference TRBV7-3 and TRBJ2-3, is GAGVSQTPSNKVTEKGKYVELRCDPISGHTALYWYRQSLGQGPEFLIYFQGTGAADDSGLPNDRFFAVRPEGSVSTLKIQRTERGDSAVYLCASSLTYGRGTDTQYFGPGTRLTVL.

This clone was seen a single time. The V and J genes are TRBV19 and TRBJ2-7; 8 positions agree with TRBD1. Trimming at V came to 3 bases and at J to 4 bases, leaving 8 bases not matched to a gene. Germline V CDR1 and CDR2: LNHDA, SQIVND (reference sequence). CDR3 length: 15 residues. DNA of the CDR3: TGTGCCAGTAGTATGAGCCAGGGGGCTGTGTACGAGCAGTACTTC. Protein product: CASSMSQGAVYEQYF.

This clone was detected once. CDR3 residues: CASSWASNEQFF. The DNA of the CDR3 is TGTGCCAGCAGTTGGGCCAGTAATGAGCAGTTCTTC. The rearrangement joins TRBV11-2 to TRBJ2-1; D is ambiguous. Germline V gene lookup returns CDR1 SGHAT and CDR2 FQNNGV. The CDR3 consists of 12 residues. V lost 6 bases, J lost 7 bases, and 10 bases lay in between.

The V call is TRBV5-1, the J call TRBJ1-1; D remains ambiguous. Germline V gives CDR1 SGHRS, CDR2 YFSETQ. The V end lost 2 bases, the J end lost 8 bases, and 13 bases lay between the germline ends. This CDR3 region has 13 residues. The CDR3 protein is CASSFTPNYEAFF. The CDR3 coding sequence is TGCGCCAGCAGCTTTACCCCTAACTACGAAGCTTTCTTT.

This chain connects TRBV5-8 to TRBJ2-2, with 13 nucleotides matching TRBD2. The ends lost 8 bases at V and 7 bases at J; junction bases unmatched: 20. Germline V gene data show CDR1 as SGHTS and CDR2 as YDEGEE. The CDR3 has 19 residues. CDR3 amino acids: CARDAFSRPGLAGIGELFF. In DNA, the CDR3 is TGTGCCAGGGACGCCTTCTCCCGACCGGGACTAGCGGGAATCGGGGAGCTGTTTTTT.

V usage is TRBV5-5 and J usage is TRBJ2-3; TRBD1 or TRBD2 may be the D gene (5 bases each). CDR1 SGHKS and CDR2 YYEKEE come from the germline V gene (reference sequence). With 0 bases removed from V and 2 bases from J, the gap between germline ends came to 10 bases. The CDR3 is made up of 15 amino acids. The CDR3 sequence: CASSLGGANTDTQYF. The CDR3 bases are TGTGCCAGCAGCTTGGGAGGGGCGAACACAGATACGCAGTATTTT.

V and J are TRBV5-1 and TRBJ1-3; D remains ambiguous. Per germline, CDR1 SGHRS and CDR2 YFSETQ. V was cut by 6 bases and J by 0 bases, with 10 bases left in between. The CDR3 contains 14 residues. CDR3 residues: CASMMGDSGNTIYF. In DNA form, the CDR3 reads TGCGCCAGCATGATGGGAGACTCTGGAAACACCATATATTTT.

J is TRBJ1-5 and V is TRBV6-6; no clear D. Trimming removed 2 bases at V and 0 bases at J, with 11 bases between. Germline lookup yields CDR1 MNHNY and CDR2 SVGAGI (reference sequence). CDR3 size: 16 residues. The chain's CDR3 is CASSYRTPLSNQPQHF. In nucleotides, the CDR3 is TGTGCCAGCAGTTACCGGACTCCTCTTAGCAATCAGCCCCAGCATTTT.

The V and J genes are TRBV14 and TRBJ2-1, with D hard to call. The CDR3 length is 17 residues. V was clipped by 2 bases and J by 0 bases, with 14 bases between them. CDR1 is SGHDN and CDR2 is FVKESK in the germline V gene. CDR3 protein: CASSQNWARSSYNEQFF. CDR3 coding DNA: TGTGCCAGCAGCCAAAACTGGGCCAGAAGCTCCTACAATGAGCAGTTCTTC.

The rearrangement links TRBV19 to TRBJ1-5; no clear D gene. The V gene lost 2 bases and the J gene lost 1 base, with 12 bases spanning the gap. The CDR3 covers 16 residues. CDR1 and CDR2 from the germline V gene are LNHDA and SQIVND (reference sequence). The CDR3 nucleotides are TGTGCCAGTAGTATACGCCCCGGGGAGAGCAATCAGCCCCAGCATTTT. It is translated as CASSIRPGESNQPQHF.

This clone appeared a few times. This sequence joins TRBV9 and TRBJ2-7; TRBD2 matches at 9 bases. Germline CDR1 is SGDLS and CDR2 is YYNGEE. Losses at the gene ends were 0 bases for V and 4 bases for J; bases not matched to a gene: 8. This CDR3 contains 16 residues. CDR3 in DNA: TGTGCCAGCAGCGTAGCTGAGCTAGCGGGACAATACGAGCAGTACTTC. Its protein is CASSVAELAGQYEQYF.

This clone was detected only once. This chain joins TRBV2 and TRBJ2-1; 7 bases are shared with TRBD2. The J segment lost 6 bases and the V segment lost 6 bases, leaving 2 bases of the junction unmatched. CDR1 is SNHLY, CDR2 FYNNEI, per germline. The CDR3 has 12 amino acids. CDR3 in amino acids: CASRVAGNEQFF. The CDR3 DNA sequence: TGTGCCAGCAGAGTAGCGGGCAATGAGCAGTTCTTC. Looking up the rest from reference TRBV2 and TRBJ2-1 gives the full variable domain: EPEVTQTPSHQVTQMGQEVILRCVPISNHLYFYWYRQILGQKVEFLVSFYNNEISEKSEIFDDQFSVERPDGSNFTLKIRSTKLEDSAMYFCASRVAGNEQFFGPGTRLTVL.

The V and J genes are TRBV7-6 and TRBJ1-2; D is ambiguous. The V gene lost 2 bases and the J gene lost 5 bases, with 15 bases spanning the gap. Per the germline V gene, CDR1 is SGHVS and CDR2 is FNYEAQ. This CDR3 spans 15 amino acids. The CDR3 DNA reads TGTGCCAGCAGCTTACGAAGGCTGGACCAATATGGCTACACCTTC. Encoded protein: CASSLRRLDQYGYTF.

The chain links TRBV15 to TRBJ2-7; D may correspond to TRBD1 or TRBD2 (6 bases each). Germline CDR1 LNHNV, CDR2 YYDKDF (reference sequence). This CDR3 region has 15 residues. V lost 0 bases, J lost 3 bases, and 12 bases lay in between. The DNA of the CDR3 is TGTGCCACCAGCAGAGATCCCAGGGGAGGCTACGAGCAGTACTTC. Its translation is CATSRDPRGGYEQYF.

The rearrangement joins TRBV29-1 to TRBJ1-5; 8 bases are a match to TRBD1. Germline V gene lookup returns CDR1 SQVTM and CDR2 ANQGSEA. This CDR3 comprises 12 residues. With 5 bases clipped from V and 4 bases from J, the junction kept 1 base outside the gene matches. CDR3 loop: CSVYRGNQPQHF. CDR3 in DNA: TGCAGCGTTTACAGGGGGAATCAGCCCCAGCATTTT.

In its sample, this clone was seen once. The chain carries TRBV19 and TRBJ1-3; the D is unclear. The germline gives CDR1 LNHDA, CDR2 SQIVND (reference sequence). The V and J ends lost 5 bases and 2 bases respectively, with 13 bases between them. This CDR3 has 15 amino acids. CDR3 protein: CASSPLEETGNTIYF. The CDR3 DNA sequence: TGTGCCAGTAGTCCCCTGGAGGAAACTGGAAACACCATATATTTT.

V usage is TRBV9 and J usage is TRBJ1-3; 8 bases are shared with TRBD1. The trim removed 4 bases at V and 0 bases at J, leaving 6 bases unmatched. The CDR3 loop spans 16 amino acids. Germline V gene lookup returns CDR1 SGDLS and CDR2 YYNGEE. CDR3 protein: CASSPRQGLSGNTIYF. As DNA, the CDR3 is TGTGCCAGCAGCCCAAGACAGGGGCTCTCTGGAAACACCATATATTTT.

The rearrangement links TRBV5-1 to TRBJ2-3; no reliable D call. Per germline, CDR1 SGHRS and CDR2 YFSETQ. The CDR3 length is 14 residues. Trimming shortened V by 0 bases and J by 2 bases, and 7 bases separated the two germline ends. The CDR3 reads CASSLDSVTDTQYF. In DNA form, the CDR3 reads TGCGCCAGCAGCTTGGATTCAGTCACAGATACGCAGTATTTT. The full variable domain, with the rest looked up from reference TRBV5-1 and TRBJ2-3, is KAGVTQTPRYLIKTRGQQVTLSCSPISGHRSVSWYQQTPGQGLQFLFEYFSETQRNKGNFPGRFSGRQFSNSRSEMNVSTLELGDSALYLCASSLDSVTDTQYFGPGTRLTVL.

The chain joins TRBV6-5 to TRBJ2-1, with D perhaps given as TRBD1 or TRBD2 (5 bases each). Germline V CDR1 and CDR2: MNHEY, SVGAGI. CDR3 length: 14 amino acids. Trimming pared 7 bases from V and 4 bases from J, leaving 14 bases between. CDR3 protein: CASTEGPLYNEQFF. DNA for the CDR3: TGTGCCAGCACCGAGGGGCCCCTATACAATGAGCAGTTCTTC.

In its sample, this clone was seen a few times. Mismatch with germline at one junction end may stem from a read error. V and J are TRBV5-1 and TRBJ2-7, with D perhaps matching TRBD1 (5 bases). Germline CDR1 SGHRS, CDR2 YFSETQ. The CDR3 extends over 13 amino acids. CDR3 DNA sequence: TGCGCCAGCAGATCAGGGCCCTCCGACGAGCAGTACTTC. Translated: CASRSGPSDEQYF.

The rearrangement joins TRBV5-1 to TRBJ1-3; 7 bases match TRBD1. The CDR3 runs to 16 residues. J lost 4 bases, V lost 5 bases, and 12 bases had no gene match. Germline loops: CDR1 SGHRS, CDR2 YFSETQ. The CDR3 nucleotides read TGCGCCAGCAGGTGGGGACAGACGAATTCGGGAAACACCATATATTTT. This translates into CASRWGQTNSGNTIYF.

The CDR3 here is CAWSPGTVGSEYF. The CDR3 coding sequence is TGTGCCTGGAGTCCGGGAACAGTTGGCAGTGAGTACTTC. V gene TRBV30 combines with J gene TRBJ2-7, with D possibly matching TRBD2 (5 bases). CDR1 is GTSNPN, CDR2 SVGIG, per germline (reference sequence). V was cut by 2 bases and J by 11 bases, with 19 bases left in between. The CDR3 runs to 13 residues.

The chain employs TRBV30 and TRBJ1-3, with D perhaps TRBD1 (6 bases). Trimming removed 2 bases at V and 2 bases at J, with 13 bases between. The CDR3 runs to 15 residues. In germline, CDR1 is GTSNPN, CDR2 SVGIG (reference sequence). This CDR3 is CAWSPNSGAGNTIYF. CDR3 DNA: TGTGCCTGGAGTCCGAATTCAGGGGCTGGAAACACCATATATTTT.

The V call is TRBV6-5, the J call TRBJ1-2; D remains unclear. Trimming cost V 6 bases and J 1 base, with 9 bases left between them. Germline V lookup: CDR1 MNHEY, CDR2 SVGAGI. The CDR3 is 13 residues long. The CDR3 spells CASRRTDNYGYTF. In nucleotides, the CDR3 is TGTGCCAGCAGACGAACGGATAACTATGGCTACACCTTC.

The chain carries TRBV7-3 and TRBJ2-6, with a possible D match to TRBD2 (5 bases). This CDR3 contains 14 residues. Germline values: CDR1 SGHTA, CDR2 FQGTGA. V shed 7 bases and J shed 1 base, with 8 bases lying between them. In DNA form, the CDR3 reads TGTGCCAGCAAGCGCGGGTCTGGGGCCAACGTCCTGACTTTC. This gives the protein CASKRGSGANVLTF.

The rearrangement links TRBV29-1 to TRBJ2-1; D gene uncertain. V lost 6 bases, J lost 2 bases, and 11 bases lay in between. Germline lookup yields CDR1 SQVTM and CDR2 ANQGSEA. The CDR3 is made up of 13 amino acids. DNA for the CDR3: TGCAGCGTGCCGGTCGTGACCTACAATGAGCAGTTCTTC. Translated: CSVPVVTYNEQFF.